This is a list of T cell receptor beta chains from one sample in a study of CD8 T cells in ankylosing spondylitis. TCRdb redid the calling of the 5' RACE reads with MiXCR, one entry per CDR3 protein. The sample shows approximately 300,000 distinct CDR3 sequences, 7% to 9% of them seen only once. Sequenced material: blood, either unsorted or a sorted T cell fraction (not recorded which). These receptors were collected from a male donor with ankylosing spondylitis. The CDR3 runs from the conserved cysteine through the conserved F or W. The D gene is left open where the match is weak. Part of the rows lack a size; the others show once, few, many or a class for expanded clones.

>NA|many|TRBV12-3/TRBV12-4|TRBJ2-7
TGTGCCAGCAGTCCCCGGGCACCGCACCGGGACGAGCAGTACTTC
CASSPRAPHRDEQYF
>NA|few|TRBV29-1|TRBJ1-5
TGCAGCACTGGGGAGGGAGGGAATCAGCCCCAGCATTTT
CSTGEGGNQPQHF
>NA|many|TRBV19|TRBJ1-5
TGTGCCAGTAGTACGGGGCGCAATCAGCCCCAGCATTTT
CASSTGRNQPQHF
>TRBD2|many|TRBV27|TRBJ2-1
TGTGCCAGCAGTGTACTAGCGGAGCCCTACAATGAGCAGTTCTTC
CASSVLAEPYNEQFF
>NA|few|TRBV20-1|TRBJ1-5
TGCAGTGCTAGAGTTTATAGGGGTGGCAATCAGCCCCAGCATTTT
CSARVYRGGNQPQHF
>NA|many|TRBV21-1|TRBJ2-1
TGTGCCCTCCCCAGGGTATGTCAGTTCTTC
CALPRVCQFF
>TRBD1|few|TRBV28|TRBJ2-2
TGTGCCAGCGGACAGGGGGCAACCGGGGAGCTGTTTTTT
CASGQGATGELFF
>NA|NA|TRBV5-1|TRBJ2-3
TGCGCCAGCAGCACACATACTGGTGGGGGGAGCACAGATACGCAGTATTTT
CASSTHTGGGSTDTQYF
>NA|many|TRBV6-4|TRBJ1-1
TGTGCCAGCAGTGACTCCGGGGGAGGGACTGAAGCTTTCTTT
CASSDSGGGTEAFF
>NA|NA|TRBV28|TRBJ2-3
TGTGCCAGCAGTTTGACCCATAGCACAGATACGCAGTATTTT
CASSLTHSTDTQYF
>NA|few|TRBV15|TRBJ2-1
TGTGCCACCAGCAGAGCGCGGATAGCGGCTTACAATGAGCAGTTCTTC
CATSRARIAAYNEQFF
>NA|NA|TRBV25-1|TRBJ2-5
TGTGCCAGCAGTGAATCCCCCCCGACAGTCCCTCGGGAGACCCAGTACTTC
CASSESPPTVPRETQYF
>NA|few|TRBV12-3/TRBV12-4|TRBJ1-2
TGTGCCAGCAGTTTAGGTCAGACTTTTAACTATGGCTACACCTTC
CASSLGQTFNYGYTF
>NA|few|TRBV12-3/TRBV12-4|TRBJ2-3
TGTGCCAGCAGTTTACGGATGGTAGATGATACGCAGTATTTT
CASSLRMVDDTQYF
>NA|many|TRBV19|TRBJ1-5
TGTGCCAGTACCCCGGGACAAACCCGAAATCAGCCCCAGCATTTT
CASTPGQTRNQPQHF
>NA|NA|TRBV5-1|TRBJ2-7
TGCGCCAGCAGCTTGGCCCTTAACTCCTACGAGCAGTACTTC
CASSLALNSYEQYF
>TRBD2|NA|TRBV5-1|TRBJ2-7
TGCGCCAGCAGCCCTACCGGACTAGCGGGGTCCTACGAGCAGTACTTC
CASSPTGLAGSYEQYF
>NA|NA|TRBV7-3|TRBJ2-1
TGTGCCAGCAGCCCCGATAGGGGGTCGGATGAGCAGTTCTTC
CASSPDRGSDEQFF
>NA|NA|TRBV12-3/TRBV12-4|TRBJ2-7
TGTGCCAGCTGCCCAGGGGTTTGGTCCTACGAGCAGTACTTC
CASCPGVWSYEQYF
>NA|few|TRBV20-1|TRBJ2-1
TGCAGTGCTGTGGGGCCTAGTTTCGTCTACAATGAGCAGTTCTTC
CSAVGPSFVYNEQFF
>NA|NA|TRBV4-3|TRBJ2-7
TGCGCCAGCAGCCAAGGGGTTGAGATCTCCTACGAGCAGTACTTC
CASSQGVEISYEQYF
>NA|many|TRBV6-1|TRBJ2-3
TGTGCCAGCAGTGACGCGGGGAGGGATACGCAGTATTTT
CASSDAGRDTQYF
>NA|NA|TRBV19|TRBJ2-1
TGTGCCAGTAGGGAAAGGGGATCGTACAATGAGCAGTTCTTC
CASRERGSYNEQFF
>TRBD2|hyperexpanded|TRBV6-2/TRBV6-3|TRBJ2-1
TGTGCCAGCAGCCCGGGACTAGCAATCCATGAGCAGTTCTTC
CASSPGLAIHEQFF
>TRBD1|many|TRBV12-3/TRBV12-4|TRBJ2-5
TGTGCCAGCAGTCACGGGACAGGGAATCGAGAGACCCAGTACTTC
CASSHGTGNRETQYF
>NA|few|TRBV5-7|TRBJ2-5
TGTGCCAGCAGGGAGTGTTCCCAGTACTTC
CASRECSQYF
>TRBD1|NA|TRBV2|TRBJ1-4
TGTGCCAGCGGGAGGGACAGGGGGCGCGAGTATGAAAAACTGTTTTTT
CASGRDRGREYEKLFF
>NA|few|TRBV27|TRBJ2-5
TGTGCCAGCAGTTTAGGGGGCACCGGGACCCAGTACTTC
CASSLGGTGTQYF
>TRBD2|many|TRBV5-1|TRBJ2-7
TGCGCCAGCAGCCTAACTTCGACTAGCGACGAGCAGTACTTC
CASSLTSTSDEQYF
>NA|few|TRBV7-8|TRBJ2-1
TGTGCCAGCAGCGGGTACTTGGGGACTCGGCCGTACAATGAGCAGTTCTTC
CASSGYLGTRPYNEQFF
>NA|few|TRBV24-1|TRBJ2-2
TGTGCCACCAGTGCGGGGTACTCGAACACCGGGGAGCTGTTTTTT
CATSAGYSNTGELFF
>TRBD1|few|TRBV9|TRBJ1-1
TGTGCCAGCAGCGAACGGGGACAGGGGGGCGCTTTCTTT
CASSERGQGGAFF
>NA|many|TRBV14|TRBJ2-7
TGTGCCAGCAGCCAACGGACTACCCCCTACGAGCAGTACTTC
CASSQRTTPYEQYF